The rows below give T cell receptor beta chains drawn from one sample of a study of T-cell reconstitution after alpha-beta-depleted transplantation in children. MiXCR, applied by TCRdb to the PCR reads, yields one record per CDR3 protein. The data show 100,000 to 150,000 distinct CDR3 sequences, around 23% seen once. The starting material was PBMCs, mostly from graft donor cells, obtained 180 days after TCRalphabeta/CD19-depleted stem cell transplant. The receptors were sampled from a male patient between 2 and 10 years old who had a stem cell transplant for chronic granulomatous disease, so the T cells may come from the graft donor. The CDR3 runs from the conserved cysteine through the conserved F or W. The D gene is left open where the match is weak. Not all rows give a size; the values are once, few, many and, for expanded clones, a class.

>TRBJ2-5|TRBD2|TRBV6-5|few
TGTGCCAGCAGTTACGATGCCGTACGACTAGCAGCCCTCCAAGAGACCCAGTACTTC
CASSYDAVRLAALQETQYF
>TRBJ2-7|-|TRBV6-5|-
TGTGCCAGCAGTTTTGGGACCTCACCCTACGAGCAGTACTTC
CASSFGTSPYEQYF
>TRBJ2-7|-|TRBV12-3/TRBV12-4|many
TGTGCCAGCAGTTTGAGGGGGACCTACGAGCAGTACTTC
CASSLRGTYEQYF
>TRBJ2-1|-|TRBV12-3/TRBV12-4|-
TGTGCCAGCAGTCTCTTTTGGGTGGATGAGCAGTTCTTC
CASSLFWVDEQFF
>TRBJ2-1|-|TRBV15|many
TGTGCCTACGGCAGTTACAATGAGCAGTTCTTC
CAYGSYNEQFF
>TRBJ1-2|-|TRBV18|-
TGTGCCAGCTCAAAAAATGAACCCTCGAGGACTAACTATGGCTACACCTTC
CASSKNEPSRTNYGYTF
>TRBJ1-1|-|TRBV5-1|-
TGCGCCAGCAGCTTCGGGCGCACTGAAGCTTTCTTT
CASSFGRTEAFF
>TRBJ1-2|-|TRBV7-9|once
TGTGCCAGCAGCTTGCTACAGGGAGCTAACTATGGCTACACCTTC
CASSLLQGANYGYTF
>TRBJ2-3|-|TRBV5-8|few
TGTGCCAGCAGCTTGGTCCACACAGATACGCAGTATTTT
CASSLVHTDTQYF
>TRBJ2-5|TRBD2|TRBV7-9|many
TGTGCCAGCGGGTCTAGCGGGAATCAAGAGACCCAGTACTTC
CASGSSGNQETQYF
>TRBJ2-7|-|TRBV20-1|-
TGCAGTGCTAGCGGCCGTCAGGGAACCTACGAGCAGTACTTC
CSASGRQGTYEQYF
>TRBJ2-3|TRBD2|TRBV6-1|many
TGTGCCAGCAGACCTAGCGGGGCCGGCAGAAATACGCAGTATTTT
CASRPSGAGRNTQYF
>TRBJ2-3|TRBD1|TRBV5-5|few
TGTGCCAGCAGCTCGGGACAGAGCACAGATACGCAGTATTTT
CASSSGQSTDTQYF
>TRBJ2-5|TRBD2|TRBV7-2|few
TGTGCCAGCAGCTTACCCCGGACTAGCGGACAAGAGACCCAGTACTTC
CASSLPRTSGQETQYF
>TRBJ1-3|-|TRBV12-3/TRBV12-4|few
TGTGCCAGCAGTTCCACAGGGCCCTCTGGAAACACCATATATTTT
CASSSTGPSGNTIYF
>TRBJ2-1|-|TRBV5-1|-
TGCGCCAGCAGACCTAATTTGCCAGGGGAAGACAATGAGCAGTTCTTC
CASRPNLPGEDNEQFF
>TRBJ2-2|-|TRBV20-1|few
TGCAGTGCTAGAGATCGAGAGGAGGACAGTACGAACACCGGGGAGCTGTTTTTT
CSARDREEDSTNTGELFF
>TRBJ1-2|-|TRBV12-3/TRBV12-4|-
TGTGCCAGCAGGCCTCCCGGGGAGAGGGATGGCTACACCTTC
CASRPPGERDGYTF
>TRBJ2-2|-|TRBV5-6|once
TGTGCCAGCAGCTTGAAGGTTTGGCAGGGCGCCGGGGAGCTGTTTTTT
CASSLKVWQGAGELFF
>TRBJ2-3|TRBD2|TRBV5-1|-
TGCGCCAGCAGCTTGGCTAGGTCTAGCGGGAGTGAGAATACGCAGTATTTT
CASSLARSSGSENTQYF
>TRBJ2-3|-|TRBV5-1|many
TGCGCCAGCAGCTTGGCTCTAGCGACAGATACGCAGTATTTT
CASSLALATDTQYF
>TRBJ2-6|-|TRBV18|few
TGTGCCAGCTCAGGTGAGAATGGGGCCAACGTCCTGACTTTC
CASSGENGANVLTF
>TRBJ2-7|-|TRBV28|medium-sized
TGTGCCAGCAGTTTACACGGGCCTGGGTACGAGCAGTACTTC
CASSLHGPGYEQYF
>TRBJ1-2|-|TRBV20-1|few
TGCAGTGCTAGACCGTCCTTCGTGGGCTACACCTTC
CSARPSFVGYTF
>TRBJ2-1|-|TRBV20-1|-
TGCAGTGCTAGAGGCCCGGCGGAGAGCTCCTACAATGAGCAGTTCTTC
CSARGPAESSYNEQFF
>TRBJ2-1|TRBD2|TRBV7-8|-
TGTGCCAGCAGCTTACGATTGACTAGCGGGAGTTCCTACAATGAGCAGTTCTTC
CASSLRLTSGSSYNEQFF
>TRBJ2-7|-|TRBV5-1|many
TGCGCCAGCGGCCTTCACGGGGCTGGTACCTACGAGCAGTACTTC
CASGLHGAGTYEQYF
>TRBJ1-6|-|TRBV28|-
TGTGCCAGCAGCTTACCGGGAGGGCCAGGGAGAGGACGGAATTCACCCCTCCACTTT
CASSLPGGPGRGRNSPLHF
>TRBJ2-1|TRBD2|TRBV20-1|-
TGCAGTGCTTGGCCTCCGGGACTAGCGGGCCTTAACTCCTACAATGAGCAGTTCTTC
CSAWPPGLAGLNSYNEQFF
>TRBJ2-1|-|TRBV10-3|-
TGTGCCATCAGTGACCATATTACCGAGCAGTTCTTC
CAISDHITEQFF
>TRBJ2-7|TRBD1|TRBV20-1|-
TGCAGTGCCAAGCCCCTAGGACAGGGGGCCCTGAGCTCCTACGAGCAGTACTTC
CSAKPLGQGALSSYEQYF
>TRBJ2-1|-|TRBV9|-
TGTGCCAGCAGCGTAGAGCAAAGGGAGGCCTACAATGAGCAGTTCTTC
CASSVEQREAYNEQFF
>TRBJ2-1|-|TRBV15|-
TGTGCCACCAGCTATCTAATGCGGGACGGCGAAAAGCAGTTCTTC
CATSYLMRDGEKQFF
>TRBJ2-7|TRBD1|TRBV12-3/TRBV12-4|-
TGTGCCAGCAAGGGGGCCGGGAAGGATGGCTACGAGCAGTACTTC
CASKGAGKDGYEQYF
>TRBJ2-7|-|TRBV7-6|many
TGTGCCAGCAGCTTACGACAGAGCAGCTCCTACGAGCAGTACTTC
CASSLRQSSSYEQYF
>TRBJ1-1|-|TRBV28|few
TGTGCCAGCAGTAGGGAGGAGGGGTATAGGGCTGAAGCTTTCTTT
CASSREEGYRAEAFF
>TRBJ1-1|-|TRBV29-1|-
TGCAGCGTTGAAGGGACTCGTGTTGGCCCGAACACTGAAGCTTTCTTT
CSVEGTRVGPNTEAFF
>TRBJ2-3|-|TRBV12-3/TRBV12-4|many
TGTGCCAGCAGTTTGTTGTCCGGCACAGATACGCAGTATTTT
CASSLLSGTDTQYF
>TRBJ2-2|-|TRBV20-1|many
TGCAGTGCTATTAGTCGACGGAACACCGGGGAGCTGTTTTTT
CSAISRRNTGELFF
>TRBJ2-1|-|TRBV5-1|-
TGCGCCAGCAGCTTGGCGGGCATCAATGAGCAGTTCTTC
CASSLAGINEQFF
>TRBJ2-1|-|TRBV20-1|many
TGCAGTGCTAGTAGTGGGGGCGCCCTTGGGTCCTACAATGAGCAGTTCTTC
CSASSGGALGSYNEQFF
>TRBJ2-3|TRBD2|TRBV4-3|many
TGCGCCAGCAGCCAAGATTCGGGACTAGCGGTCACAGATACGCAGTATTTT
CASSQDSGLAVTDTQYF